The clone carrying this T cell receptor (beta chain) came up many times. Its cognate antigen is unknown. This sample stems from a study of CD8 T cells in ankylosing spondylitis. Study results and limitations: There were earlier reports of some motif variants in reactive arthritis synovial fluid and blood. In ankylosing spondylitis blood, a motif of eight highly homologous TCR beta variants appeared characteristic. Disease-linked clones reportedly showed significant enrichment in matched ankylosing spondylitis synovial fluid.

Quantitative 5'-RACE was performed with molecular barcodes, and it yielded the TCR beta libraries. TCRdb fed the 5' RACE reads into MiXCR, producing one record per CDR3 protein. The sample records 130,000 or so distinct CDR3 sequences, more than 6.5% being singletons. This CDR3 comprises 17 residues. V was clipped by 4 bases and J by 3 bases; unmatched bases: 15. Germline assignment: CDR1 SGHRS and CDR2 YFSETQ. The J gene is TRBJ1-2, the V gene TRBV5-1; 7 nucleotides line up with TRBD1. Sequences were obtained from blood, either unsorted or a sorted T cell fraction (not recorded which). This receptor was obtained from a male donor with ankylosing spondylitis or in good health (not recorded which). The CDR3 spells CASSAWRQGLDHYGYTF. As DNA, the CDR3 is TGCGCCAGCAGCGCCTGGCGACAGGGTTTAGATCACTATGGCTACACCTTC.